This paragraph covers one T cell receptor (beta chain) sequence. This specimen comes from a study of blood T cell repertoires in COVID-19. Study-level background: Donors in the United States, Italy and Spain gave samples during acute or convalescent COVID-19. PBMCs, B-cell-depleted T cells, or T cells provided the cDNA or gDNA that made up the material.

In the original workflow: Estimated nucleated cell counts came from reference gene primer amplification. Using immunoSEQ multiplex PCR, the repertoire was profiled, and TCRdb retains in-frame clones only, with some absent. V, J and clone size are taken as reported in that table, and D and trimming were inferred from the DNA itself. This sample yields some 57,000 clones, of which less than 90% are seen a single time; around 9.6% belongs to the top ten. Germline V gene data show CDR1 as KGHSH and CDR2 as LQKENI. Trimming removed 2 bases from V and 0 bases from J, with 12 bases in between. The CDR3 is 16 residues long.

The chain is built from TRBV18 and TRBJ2-3; D unresolved. Specimen: peripheral blood. The clonotype was recovered from a human donor in a cohort sampled during active COVID-19. Written as DNA, the CDR3 is TGTGCCAGCTCACCAATAAGGTACGGGAGCACAGATACGCAGTATTTT. Amino acid sequence: CASSPIRYGSTDTQYF.